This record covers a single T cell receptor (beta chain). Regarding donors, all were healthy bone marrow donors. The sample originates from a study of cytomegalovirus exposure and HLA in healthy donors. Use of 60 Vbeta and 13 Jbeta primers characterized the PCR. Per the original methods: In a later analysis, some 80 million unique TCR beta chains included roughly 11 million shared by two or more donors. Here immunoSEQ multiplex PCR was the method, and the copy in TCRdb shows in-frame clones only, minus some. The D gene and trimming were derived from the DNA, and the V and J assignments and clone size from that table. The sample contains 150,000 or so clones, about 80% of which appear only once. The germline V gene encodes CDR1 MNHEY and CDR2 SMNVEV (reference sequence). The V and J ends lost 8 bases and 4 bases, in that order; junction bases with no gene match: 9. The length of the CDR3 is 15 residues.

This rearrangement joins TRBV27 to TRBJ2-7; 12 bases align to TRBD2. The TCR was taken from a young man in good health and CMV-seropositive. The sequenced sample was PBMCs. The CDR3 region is CASGYKLAGGYEQYF. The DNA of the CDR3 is TGTGCCAGCGGCTATAAACTAGCGGGAGGATACGAGCAGTACTTC.